These T cell receptor beta chains were read from a single sample in a study of immune heterogeneity within non-small cell lung tumors. Via MiXCR, TCRdb re-called the multiplex PCR reads, giving one row per CDR3 protein. The data hold some 14,000 distinct CDR3 sequences, with 28% observed a single time. Input material: lung tumor tissue. The source is a man between 35 and 55 years old with non-small cell lung cancer. Each CDR3 is given with its conserved first and last residue. The order of the fields is D gene, clone size, J gene, V gene, CDR3 DNA, CDR3 protein. The D gene is left open where the match is weak. Not every row has a clone size; where given, it reads once, few, many or a size class.

d_gene: -
abundance: medium-sized
j_gene: TRBJ1-2
v_gene: TRBV5-1
CDR3nt: TGCGCCAGCAGCTTGCTAGAGATTGGTGGCTACACCTTC
CDR3aa: CASSLLEIGGYTF

d_gene: TRBD1
abundance: many
j_gene: TRBJ2-7
v_gene: TRBV11-3
CDR3nt: TGTGCCAGCAGCTTACCGGGACAGGCTTCCTACGAGCAGTACTTC
CDR3aa: CASSLPGQASYEQYF

d_gene: -
abundance: -
j_gene: TRBJ2-3
v_gene: TRBV11-3
CDR3nt: TGTACCAGCAGCTTCAGGGGGGGGAGGGCGGGAACAGATACGCAGTATTTT
CDR3aa: CTSSFRGGRAGTDTQYF

d_gene: TRBD2
abundance: -
j_gene: TRBJ2-1
v_gene: TRBV29-1
CDR3nt: TGCAGCGCGACGTGGACTAGCGGTTACAATGAGCAGTTCTTC
CDR3aa: CSATWTSGYNEQFF

d_gene: -
abundance: medium-sized
j_gene: TRBJ2-1
v_gene: TRBV15
CDR3nt: TGTGCCACCAGCGAGAGGGTGGACAGCCGCGGGGAGCAGTTCTTC
CDR3aa: CATSERVDSRGEQFF

d_gene: TRBD1
abundance: few
j_gene: TRBJ1-6
v_gene: TRBV3-1
CDR3nt: TGTGCCAGCAGCCCAGGCGTGGGGACAGACCTGGGAGCCCTCCACTTT
CDR3aa: CASSPGVGTDLGALHF

d_gene: -
abundance: many
j_gene: TRBJ2-5
v_gene: TRBV30
CDR3nt: TGTGCCTGGAGTAGATTGGGGGTTAGGGAGACCCAGTACTTC
CDR3aa: CAWSRLGVRETQYF

d_gene: -
abundance: many
j_gene: TRBJ1-5
v_gene: TRBV20-1
CDR3nt: TGCAGTGTAGGACAAAGGGCTCAGCCCCAGCATTTT
CDR3aa: CSVGQRAQPQHF

d_gene: -
abundance: many
j_gene: TRBJ1-2
v_gene: TRBV3-1
CDR3nt: TGTGCCAGCAGCCGCTGGGACATCAACTATGGCTACACCTTC
CDR3aa: CASSRWDINYGYTF

d_gene: -
abundance: many
j_gene: TRBJ1-6
v_gene: TRBV27
CDR3nt: TGTGCCAGCCGGGGGGGTAGTAATAATTCACCCCTCCACTTT
CDR3aa: CASRGGSNNSPLHF

d_gene: -
abundance: -
j_gene: TRBJ1-1
v_gene: TRBV5-1
CDR3nt: TGCGCCAGCACCTCAAATACTGGGAACACTGAAGCTTTCTTT
CDR3aa: CASTSNTGNTEAFF

d_gene: -
abundance: -
j_gene: TRBJ1-1
v_gene: TRBV20-1
CDR3nt: TGCAGAGCTCGGGTCATGAACACTGAAGCTTTCTTT
CDR3aa: CRARVMNTEAFF

d_gene: -
abundance: -
j_gene: TRBJ2-4
v_gene: TRBV5-6
CDR3nt: TGTGCCAGCAGTTTGGACATAAAAAACATTCAGTACTTC
CDR3aa: CASSLDIKNIQYF

d_gene: -
abundance: few
j_gene: TRBJ1-4
v_gene: TRBV20-1
CDR3nt: TGCAGTGCTAGAGGGGGAGCGCCTAATGAAAAACTGTTTTTT
CDR3aa: CSARGGAPNEKLFF

d_gene: -
abundance: -
j_gene: TRBJ2-5
v_gene: TRBV11-2
CDR3nt: TGTGCCAGCAGCTTAGATCGTGAGACCCAGTACTTC
CDR3aa: CASSLDRETQYF

d_gene: -
abundance: many
j_gene: TRBJ1-5
v_gene: TRBV19
CDR3nt: TGTGCCAGTAAGGGGACATATAGCAATCAGCCCCAGCATTTT
CDR3aa: CASKGTYSNQPQHF

d_gene: -
abundance: many
j_gene: TRBJ2-5
v_gene: TRBV7-2
CDR3nt: TGTGCCAGCAGCCTCGAGCGGGAGACCCAGTACTTC
CDR3aa: CASSLERETQYF

d_gene: TRBD1
abundance: medium-sized
j_gene: TRBJ1-6
v_gene: TRBV6-1
CDR3nt: TGTGCCAGCAGGTCGACAGGGGGTGGCTCACCCCTCCACTTT
CDR3aa: CASRSTGGGSPLHF

d_gene: TRBD2
abundance: many
j_gene: TRBJ2-4
v_gene: TRBV19
CDR3nt: TGTGCCAGTAGTGGCCAGGGACTAGCGGGAGGGCCGGGCATTCAGTACTTC
CDR3aa: CASSGQGLAGGPGIQYF

d_gene: TRBD2
abundance: medium-sized
j_gene: TRBJ2-7
v_gene: TRBV12-3/TRBV12-4
CDR3nt: TGTGCCAGCAGGGCGGGACTAGCGGGAGCCCACGAGCAGTACTTC
CDR3aa: CASRAGLAGAHEQYF

d_gene: TRBD1
abundance: few
j_gene: TRBJ2-1
v_gene: TRBV20-1
CDR3nt: TGCAGTGCTACAAGGACAGGGGGCGAGGGTGAGCAGTTCTTC
CDR3aa: CSATRTGGEGEQFF

d_gene: -
abundance: -
j_gene: TRBJ2-7
v_gene: TRBV4-3
CDR3nt: TGCGCCAGCAGCCAAGAATGGAGGGGTCCCTACGAGCAGTACTTC
CDR3aa: CASSQEWRGPYEQYF

d_gene: TRBD2
abundance: -
j_gene: TRBJ2-2
v_gene: TRBV4-3
CDR3nt: TGCGCCAGCAGGGGGACTAGCGGTGGGGCCGGGGAGCTGTTTTTT
CDR3aa: CASRGTSGGAGELFF